One T cell receptor (beta chain) is described in this entry. The data originate from a study of technical replicates of blood from a handful of donors. Here immunoSEQ multiplex PCR was the method, and the copy in TCRdb shows in-frame clones only, minus some. The repertoire holds approximately 15,000 clones, 65% to 85% seen once, with approximately 12% in the top ten. Germline CDR1 reads LNHDA; CDR2 reads SQIVND (reference sequence). The length of the CDR3 is 14 residues. Trimming cost V 6 bases and J 0 bases; bases outside gene matches: 4. The clonotype was recovered from a human donor in good health. The chain employs TRBV19 and TRBJ1-1; 7 bases are shared with TRBD1. The sequencing sample was made of PBMCs. The CDR3 coding sequence is TGTGCCAGTAGCCTGACAGGGTTGAACACTGAAGCTTTCTTT. Translated, it gives CASSLTGLNTEAFF.